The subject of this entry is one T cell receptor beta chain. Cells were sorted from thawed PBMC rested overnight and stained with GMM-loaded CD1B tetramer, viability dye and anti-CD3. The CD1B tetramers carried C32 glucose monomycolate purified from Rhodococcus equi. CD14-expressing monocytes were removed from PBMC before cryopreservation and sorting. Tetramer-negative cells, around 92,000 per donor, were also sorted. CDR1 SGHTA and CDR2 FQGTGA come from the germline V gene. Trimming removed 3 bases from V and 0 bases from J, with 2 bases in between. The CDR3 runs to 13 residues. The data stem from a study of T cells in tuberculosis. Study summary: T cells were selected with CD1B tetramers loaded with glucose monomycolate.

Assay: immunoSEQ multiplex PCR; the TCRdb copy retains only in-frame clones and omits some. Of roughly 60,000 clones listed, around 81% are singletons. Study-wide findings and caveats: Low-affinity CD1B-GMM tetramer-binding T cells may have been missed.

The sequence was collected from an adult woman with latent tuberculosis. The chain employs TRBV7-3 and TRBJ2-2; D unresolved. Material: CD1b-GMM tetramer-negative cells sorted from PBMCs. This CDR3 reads CASSFTNTGELFF. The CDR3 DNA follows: TGTGCCAGCAGCTTCACGAACACCGGGGAGCTGTTTTTT.